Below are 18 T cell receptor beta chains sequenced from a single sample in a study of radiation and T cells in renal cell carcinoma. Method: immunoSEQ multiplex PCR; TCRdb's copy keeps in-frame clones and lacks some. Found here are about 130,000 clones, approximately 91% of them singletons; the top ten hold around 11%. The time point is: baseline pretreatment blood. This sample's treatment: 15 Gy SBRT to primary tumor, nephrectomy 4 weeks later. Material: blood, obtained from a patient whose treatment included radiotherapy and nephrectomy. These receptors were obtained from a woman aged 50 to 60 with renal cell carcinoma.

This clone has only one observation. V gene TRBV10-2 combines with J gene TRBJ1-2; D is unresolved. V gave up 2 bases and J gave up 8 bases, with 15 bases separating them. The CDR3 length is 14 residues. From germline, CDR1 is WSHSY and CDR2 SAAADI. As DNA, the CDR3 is TGCGCCAGCAGTGAGGTCGGGGTCAGTCTCGGCTACACCTTC. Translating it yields CASSEVGVSLGYTF.

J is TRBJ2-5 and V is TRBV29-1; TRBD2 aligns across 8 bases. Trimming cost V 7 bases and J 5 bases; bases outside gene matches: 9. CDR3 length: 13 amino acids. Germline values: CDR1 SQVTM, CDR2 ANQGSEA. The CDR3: CSGTGGARETQYF. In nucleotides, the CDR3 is TGCAGCGGTACCGGGGGGGCCCGGGAGACCCAGTACTTC.

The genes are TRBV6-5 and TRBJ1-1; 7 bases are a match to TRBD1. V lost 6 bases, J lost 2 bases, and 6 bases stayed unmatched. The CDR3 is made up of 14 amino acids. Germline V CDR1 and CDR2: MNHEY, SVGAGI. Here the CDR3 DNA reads TGTGCCAGCAGGTACGACAGGGCCAACACTGAAGCTTTCTTT. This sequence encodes CASRYDRANTEAFF.

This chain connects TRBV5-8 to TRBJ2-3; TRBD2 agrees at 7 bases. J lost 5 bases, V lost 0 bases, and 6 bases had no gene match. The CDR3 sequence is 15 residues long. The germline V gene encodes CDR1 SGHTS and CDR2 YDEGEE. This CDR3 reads CASSLEGGARDTQYF. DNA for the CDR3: TGTGCCAGCAGCTTGGAGGGAGGGGCCCGAGATACGCAGTATTTT.

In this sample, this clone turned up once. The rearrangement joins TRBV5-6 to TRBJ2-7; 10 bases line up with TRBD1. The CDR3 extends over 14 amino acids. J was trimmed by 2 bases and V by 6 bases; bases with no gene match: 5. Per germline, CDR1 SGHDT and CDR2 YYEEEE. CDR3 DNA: TGTGCCAGCAATAAGGGACAGGGGCCCTACGAGCAGTACTTC. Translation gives CASNKGQGPYEQYF.

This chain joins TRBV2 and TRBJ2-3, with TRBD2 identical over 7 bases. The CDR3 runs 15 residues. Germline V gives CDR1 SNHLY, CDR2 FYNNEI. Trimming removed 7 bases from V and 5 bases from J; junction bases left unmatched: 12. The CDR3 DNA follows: TGTGCCAGCAAAGAGGAGCGGGGAGGGAGAGATACGCAGTATTTT. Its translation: CASKEERGGRDTQYF.

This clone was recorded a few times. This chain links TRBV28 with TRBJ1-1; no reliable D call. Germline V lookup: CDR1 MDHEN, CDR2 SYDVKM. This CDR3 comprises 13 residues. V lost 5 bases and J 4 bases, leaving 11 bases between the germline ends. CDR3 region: CASSPGGVTEAFF. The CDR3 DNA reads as TGTGCCAGCAGTCCCGGTGGAGTCACTGAAGCTTTCTTT.

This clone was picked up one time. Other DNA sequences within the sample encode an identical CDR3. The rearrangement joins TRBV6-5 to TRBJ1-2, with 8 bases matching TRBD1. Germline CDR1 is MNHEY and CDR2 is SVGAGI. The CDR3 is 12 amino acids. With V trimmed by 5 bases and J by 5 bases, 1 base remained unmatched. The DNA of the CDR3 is TGTGCCAGCAGTCGACAGGGGTATGGCTACACCTTC. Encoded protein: CASSRQGYGYTF.

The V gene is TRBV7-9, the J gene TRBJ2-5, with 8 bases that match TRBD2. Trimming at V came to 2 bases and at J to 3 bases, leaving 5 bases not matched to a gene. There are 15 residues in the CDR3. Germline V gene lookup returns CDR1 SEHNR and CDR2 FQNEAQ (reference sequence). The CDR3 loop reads CASSLFGGVEETQYF. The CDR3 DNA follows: TGTGCCAGCAGCTTATTCGGGGGGGTCGAAGAGACCCAGTACTTC.

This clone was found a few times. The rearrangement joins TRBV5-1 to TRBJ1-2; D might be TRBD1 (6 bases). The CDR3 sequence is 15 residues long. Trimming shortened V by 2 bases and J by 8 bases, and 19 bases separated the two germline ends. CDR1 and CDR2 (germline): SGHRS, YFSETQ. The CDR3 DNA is TGCGCCAGCAGCTTAATGACAGGTCCAAAAGGGGGCTACACCTTC. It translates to CASSLMTGPKGGYTF.

The CDR3: CASSYSSKGSYNEQFF. The CDR3 DNA reads TGTGCCAGCAGTTACTCGAGTAAAGGGTCCTACAATGAGCAGTTCTTC. The chain recombines TRBV6-5 with TRBJ2-1; D gene uncertain. Germline-derived CDR1 and CDR2 are MNHEY and SVGAGI. The V gene lost 0 bases and the J gene lost 1 base, with 10 bases spanning the gap. The CDR3 extends over 16 amino acids.

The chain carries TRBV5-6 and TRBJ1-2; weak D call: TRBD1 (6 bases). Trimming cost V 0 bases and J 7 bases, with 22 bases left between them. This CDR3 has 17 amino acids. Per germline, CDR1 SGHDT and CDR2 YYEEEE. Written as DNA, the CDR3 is TGTGCCAGCAGCTTGGAGTTTTTGGCGGGGGCGATAGGTGGCTACACCTTC. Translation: CASSLEFLAGAIGGYTF.

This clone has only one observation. CDR3 in amino acids: CATSPGSRRSSEQYF. In DNA, the CDR3 is TGTGCCACCAGCCCCGGTAGCCGGAGGTCTTCCGAGCAGTACTTC. The chain uses TRBV15 and TRBJ2-7; D possibly corresponds to TRBD2 (5 bases). The CDR3 totals 15 residues. Trimming took 5 bases from V and 6 from J, leaving 20 bases between them. From germline, CDR1 is LNHNV and CDR2 YYDKDF (reference sequence).

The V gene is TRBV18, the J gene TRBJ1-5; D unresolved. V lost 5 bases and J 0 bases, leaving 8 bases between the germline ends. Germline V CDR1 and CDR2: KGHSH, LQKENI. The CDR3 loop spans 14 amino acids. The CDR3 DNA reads TGTGCCAGCTCAGGCAGAAATAGCAATCAGCCCCAGCATTTT. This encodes CASSGRNSNQPQHF.

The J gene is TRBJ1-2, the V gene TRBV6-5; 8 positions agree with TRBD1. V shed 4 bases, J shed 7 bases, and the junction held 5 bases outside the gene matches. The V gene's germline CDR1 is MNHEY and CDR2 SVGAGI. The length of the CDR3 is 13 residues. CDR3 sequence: CASSLDRDGGYTF. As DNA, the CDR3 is TGTGCCAGCAGTTTGGACAGGGATGGTGGCTACACCTTC.

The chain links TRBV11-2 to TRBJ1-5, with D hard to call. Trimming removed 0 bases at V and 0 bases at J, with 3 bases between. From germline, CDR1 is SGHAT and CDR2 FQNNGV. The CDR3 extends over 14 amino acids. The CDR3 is CASSLDNSNQPQHF. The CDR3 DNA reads TGTGCCAGCAGCTTAGATAATAGCAATCAGCCCCAGCATTTT.

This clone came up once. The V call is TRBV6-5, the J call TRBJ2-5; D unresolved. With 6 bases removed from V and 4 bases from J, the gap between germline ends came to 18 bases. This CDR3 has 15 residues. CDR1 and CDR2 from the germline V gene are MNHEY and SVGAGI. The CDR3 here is CASSPRLAGGETQYF. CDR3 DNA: TGTGCCAGCAGCCCGCGTTTGGCCGGCGGAGAGACCCAGTACTTC.

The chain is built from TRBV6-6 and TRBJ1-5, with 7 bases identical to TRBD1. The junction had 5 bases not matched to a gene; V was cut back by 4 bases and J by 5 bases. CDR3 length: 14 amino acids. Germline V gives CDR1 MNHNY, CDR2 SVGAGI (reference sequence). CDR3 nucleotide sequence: TGTGCCAGCAGTTCCTTGGGACAGTATCAGCCCCAGCATTTT. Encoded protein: CASSSLGQYQPQHF.